This T cell receptor (beta chain) was observed in a study of blood T cell repertoires in COVID-19 (dated by TCRdb to about 2020). Background for the entire study: Samples covering the acute and convalescent phases of COVID-19 were provided by collaborators in the United States, Italy and Spain. Subjects who had been exposed to COVID-19, were actively infected with it, or had recovered from it provided the deeply sampled blood TCRbeta repertoires that made up the dataset. HLA class I and class II types, where available, came from metadata supplied by the sample provider rather than from assay-based typing. Sample metadata almost always included a de-identified subject ID, COVID-19 status, age in years and sex. The material from the prospective study consisted of cDNA or gDNA derived from T cells, B-cell-depleted T cells, or PBMCs. The repertoires were released in a freely available public database meant as a resource for research on the immune response to SARS-CoV-2. The samples were drawn from two sources: the first 160 participants of the ongoing ImmuneRACE study, and 1,000 to 1,500 subjects contributed by 6 global collaborators. General study outcomes and caveats: How much clinical and demographic metadata was included differed by source and by participant, and the metadata was provided uncurated.

Details on this clone: Its antigen is currently not known. The sample holds no much larger clone one base away, and base qualities are not on file.

The immunoSEQ Assay, a bias-controlled multiplex PCR, was used to amplify TCRbeta CDR3 regions from genomic DNA. The paper's data handling went like this. Within the assay, amplification of reference gene primers was used to estimate how many nucleated cells each sample contained. To quantify the absolute abundance of each unique TCRbeta CDR3 rearrangement, sequence reads were collapsed and filtered. For each sample, productive Simpson clonality was calculated as the square root of Simpson's diversity index over productive rearrangements. TCRdb took this table from immuneACCESS and kept in-frame rearrangements with V and J called. Such tables lack part of the clones; where checked against another copy, unresolved V genes explain under half of the gap, and the rest is unexplained. The DNA gave D and trimming, while V, J and clone size come from that table. The sample has some 250,000 clones on record, 81% of them singletons. The top ten clonotypes cover roughly 8% of the sample.

At one collaborating source in Seattle, patients were enrolled during active infection and were followed longitudinally through the course of disease. Each collaborating institution followed its own protocols to collect whole blood in K2EDTA tubes. Collaborator samples were shipped for TCRbeta analysis as frozen whole blood, isolated PBMCs, or DNA extracted from either sample type. From the germline V gene, CDR1 is SGHTA and CDR2 is FQGNSA. The CDR3 spans 18 residues, from the cysteine through the phenylalanine. The entry retains the CDR3 DNA only, 54 bases that are in frame from base 1. V is cut by 4 bases and J by 2 bases, and the space between the germline ends is 24 bases.

The chain was built from TRBV7-2 and TRBJ2-7, and possibly TRBD1, on 6 matching bases. The sample taken for sequencing was peripheral blood. This TCR was recovered from a woman over 75 with COVID-19, enrolled during active disease. The CDR3 loop reads CASSSARATGNKAYEQYF. In nucleotides, the sequence is TGTGCCAGCAGCTCAGCCCGTGCTACAGGGAATAAAGCCTACGAGCAGTACTTC.